This T cell receptor beta chain was sequenced for a study of blood T cell repertoires in COVID-19 (dated by TCRdb to 2018 to 2020). For the study in its entirety: The collaborator samples originated in the United States, Italy and Spain and spanned the acute and convalescent phases of COVID-19. The prospective study material was composed of cDNA or gDNA derived from T cells, B-cell-depleted T cells, or PBMCs. The sample metadata nearly always contained a de-identified subject ID, COVID-19 status, age in years and sex. Samples were obtained from the ongoing ImmuneRACE study (first 160 participants) and from 1,200 or so subjects provided by 6 global collaborators. The dataset comprised deeply sampled blood TCRbeta repertoires from subjects exposed to, actively infected with, or recovered from COVID-19. The repertoires were released in a freely available public database meant as a resource for research on the immune response to SARS-CoV-2. Where HLA class I and class II types were available, the types were taken from metadata supplied by the sample provider, not from assay-based typing.

Relative to germline, V is missing 1 base and J is missing 1 base, with 7 bases of the junction outside any gene match. CDR1 and CDR2, looked up from the germline V gene, are SGHDN and FVKESK. From its cysteine to its phenylalanine, the CDR3 spans 17 amino acids. The CDR3 DNA has 51 bases and is translated from base 1. Participants in the prospective study were enrolled through a virtual design, were aged roughly 18 to 90 years, and lived in roughly 26 United States geographic areas. Cohort assignment in the prospective study relied on participant-reported clinical history from a screening survey and a study questionnaire. A participant counted as exposed if, within 2 weeks of entering the study, that participant had been in contact with someone who had a PCR-confirmed or clinician-diagnosed COVID-19 case. Each participant in the prospective study had whole blood, serum and a nasopharyngeal or oropharyngeal swab collected by mobile phlebotomists. Participants in the prospective study had the option to provide additional blood draws and questionnaires over an approximately 2-month period. Before DNA extraction, blood samples from the prospective study were shipped at room temperature or frozen.

Results and caveats for the whole study, not just this receptor: Clinical and demographic metadata were provided uncurated, with the amount varying by source and participant.

A word on this clone: Which antigen it targets is not known. Base qualities are not at hand, and no much larger clone is one base apart.

The immunoSEQ Assay, a bias-controlled multiplex PCR, was used to amplify TCRbeta CDR3 regions from genomic DNA. From the authors' description of their analysis: Nucleated cell counts per sample were estimated from amplification of reference gene primers within the assay. Sequence reads were collapsed and filtered to measure the absolute abundance of every unique TCRbeta CDR3 rearrangement. For each sample, productive Simpson clonality was calculated by taking the square root of Simpson's diversity index across productive rearrangements. TCRdb carries this immuneACCESS record with in-frame sequences only. Its versions omit some clonotypes, under half of them owing to an unresolved V gene in the studies checked, with the rest unexplained. Clonal size and the V and J genes are those of that table, whereas D and trimming came from the DNA. This sample is represented by 200,000 to 250,000 clones; about 87% of them were singletons. The top ten hold around 3.8% of the sample.

This sequence originates from a woman younger than 45 who had been exposed to COVID-19. Sequenced input: PBMCs or T cells enriched from blood (not recorded which). The receptor chain draws on TRBV14 and TRBJ1-3; 7 junctional bases match TRBD1. For the CDR3, the sequence is CASSQVVGTVSGNTIYF. The DNA is TGTGCCAGCAGCCAAGTTGTGGGGACAGTATCTGGAAACACCATATATTTT.